This TCR beta chain derives from a study of blood T cell repertoires in COVID-19. Looking at the study overall: Donors in the United States, Italy and Spain gave samples during acute or convalescent COVID-19. Nucleic acid was either cDNA or gDNA, and it came from T cells, B-cell-depleted T cells, or PBMCs.

In the authors' workflow: Reference gene primer amplification yielded estimated nucleated cell counts. Profiling relied on immunoSEQ multiplex PCR, and the TCRdb table lists in-frame clones only, not all of them. V and J calls and clone size come straight from that table; D and trimming were deduced from the DNA. This table holds some 100,000 clones, roughly 90% found once. As concerns this clone: Sequence at one end of the junction differs from germline and may be a read error.

The CDR3 length is 14 residues. Germline assignment: CDR1 SSHAT and CDR2 FNYEAQ (reference sequence). The sample consisted of peripheral blood. This chain uses TRBV7-7 with TRBJ2-1; 10 bases are a match to TRBD2. The sequence derives from a human donor in a cohort sampled during active COVID-19. CDR3 sequence reads: CASSLGTSVNEQFF. CDR3 nucleotides: TGTGCTAGCAGCCTCGGGACTAGCGTCAATGAGCAGTTCTTC.